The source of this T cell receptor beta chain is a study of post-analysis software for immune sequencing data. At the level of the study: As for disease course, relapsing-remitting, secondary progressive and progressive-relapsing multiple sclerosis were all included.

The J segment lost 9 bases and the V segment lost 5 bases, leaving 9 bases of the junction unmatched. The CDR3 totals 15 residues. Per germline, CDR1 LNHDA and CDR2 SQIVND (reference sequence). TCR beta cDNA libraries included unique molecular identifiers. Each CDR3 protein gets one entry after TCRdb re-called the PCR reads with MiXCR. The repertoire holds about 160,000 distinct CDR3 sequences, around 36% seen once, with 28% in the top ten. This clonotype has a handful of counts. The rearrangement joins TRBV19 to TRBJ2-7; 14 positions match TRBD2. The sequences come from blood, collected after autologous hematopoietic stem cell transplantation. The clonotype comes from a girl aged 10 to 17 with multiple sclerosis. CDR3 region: CASSSSGTSGSVQYF. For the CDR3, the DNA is TGTGCCAGTAGTTCCTCCGGGACTAGCGGGAGTGTGCAGTACTTC.